This T cell receptor (beta chain) came from a study of cytomegalovirus exposure and HLA in healthy donors. Study-wide background: Tens of millions of unique TCRs from HLA-typed donors were held in an early data release. Broader study findings: The study carried out a later analysis of TCR beta sequences. It associated 16,951 of them with specific HLA alleles at a false discovery rate of 0.05. The sole available immune exposure information was CMV serostatus.

Of note for this clone: What it binds is unknown.

Between the trimmed V and J ends, which lost 3 bases and 2 bases, there was a span of 7 bases. CDR1 and CDR2 (germline): SQVTM, ANQGSEA. The CDR3 contains 12 residues. Primers for the PCR totalled 60 Vbeta and 13 Jbeta. In the original workflow: A later analysis tallied 87 million or so unique TCR beta chains, around 11 million of them shared. Produced via immunoSEQ multiplex PCR; TCRdb's table is partial and in-frame only. The DNA was the basis for D and trimming; V, J and clone size are from that table. The table has 250,000 to 350,000 clones, just over 85% seen once. This receptor was taken from a man in his forties in good health and CMV-seropositive. V usage is TRBV29-1 and J usage is TRBJ1-1; the D gene is possibly TRBD1 (5 bases). Sequencing was performed on PBMCs. DNA for the CDR3: TGCAGCGTTGAGGACAAAAACACTGAAGCTTTCTTT. The encoded protein is CSVEDKNTEAFF. Based on the CDR3 plus reference TRBV29-1 and TRBJ1-1, the full variable domain is SAVISQKPSRDICQRGTSLTIQCQVDSQVTMMFWYRQQPGQSLTLIATANQGSEATYESGFVIDKFPISRPNLTFSTLTVSNMSPEDSSIYLCSVEDKNTEAFFGQGTRLTVV.